A single sample gave rise to the 30 T cell receptor beta chains below, sequenced in a study of vaccination and CD4 T cells after COVID-19. The treatment: roughly 11-day PBMC culture with coronavirus spike peptide pools or control peptides (ViraFEST assay). No antigen has been assigned to these receptors. Researchers used the Oncomine TCR Beta short-read assay to sequence DNA from cultured CD4+ T cells. TCRdb passed the PCR reads through MiXCR, listing each CDR3 protein once. Altogether more than 13,000 distinct CDR3 sequences are present, roughly 54% being singletons, with the ten largest covering roughly 8.4%. Source: CD4+ T cells from blood, cultured in vitro, taken before SARS-CoV-2 vaccination. The receptors were gathered from a human donor who had recovered from COVID-19.

V gene TRBV7-3 combines with J gene TRBJ2-2; the match to TRBD2 covers 8 bases. The germline V gene has CDR1 SGHTA and CDR2 FQGTGA. The CDR3 consists of 15 residues. Trimming took 5 bases from V and 4 from J; bases not matched to a gene: 6. The DNA of the CDR3 is TGTGCCAGCAGCCGGGAGGGGGGTTTCACCGGGGAGCTGTTTTTT. Translated: CASSREGGFTGELFF.

The chain employs TRBV7-6 and TRBJ1-1; D possibly corresponds to TRBD1 (6 bases). Deletions cut 2 bases from V and 4 bases from J, with 14 bases between. This CDR3 has 15 residues. From germline, CDR1 is SGHVS and CDR2 FNYEAQ. CDR3 bases: TGTGCCAGCAGCTTACGGGGGGGGGCGGTCACTGAAGCTTTCTTT. It encodes CASSLRGGAVTEAFF.

The V call is TRBV20-1, the J call TRBJ2-7, with D possibly being TRBD2 (6 bases). Germline V gene sequence: CDR1 DFQATT, CDR2 SNEGSKA (reference sequence). This CDR3 has 12 amino acids. CDR3: CSVEVQGGKQYF. The CDR3 DNA follows: TGCAGCGTTGAGGTTCAGGGCGGGAAGCAGTACTTC.

This chain connects TRBV6-1 to TRBJ1-1; no clear D gene. The V gene's germline CDR1 is MNHNS and CDR2 SASEGT. Trimming left V 10 bases short and J 3 bases short, with 9 bases between. The CDR3 has 11 amino acids. CDR3 nucleotide sequence: TGTGCCATCAGAAGCTACACTGAAGCTTTCTTT. Its translation: CAIRSYTEAFF.

The genes are TRBV20-1 and TRBJ1-2, with D tentatively TRBD1 (6 bases). CDR3 length equals 14 residues. Deletions cut 6 bases from V and 2 bases from J, with 16 bases between. Looked up from germline, CDR1 is DFQATT and CDR2 is SNEGSKA (reference sequence). The CDR3 DNA is TGCAGTGCACAACAACCCGACAGGAACTATGGCTACACCTTC. It translates to CSAQQPDRNYGYTF.

The genes are TRBV5-1 and TRBJ1-6, with D possibly being TRBD1 (6 bases). The ends were cut back, 1 base at V and 5 bases at J, with 7 bases in the middle. This CDR3 contains 14 residues. Germline V gene data show CDR1 as SGHRS and CDR2 as YFSETQ. CDR3 DNA sequence: TGCGCCAGCAGCTTGCCAGGGGATAATTCACCCCTCCACTTT. It codes for CASSLPGDNSPLHF.

The V and J genes are TRBV27 and TRBJ1-2, with 9 bases lining up with TRBD1. Unmatched junction bases numbered 18, after V lost 4 bases and J lost 6 bases. CDR1 and CDR2 from the germline V gene are MNHEY and SMNVEV (reference sequence). The CDR3 loop spans 18 amino acids. Here the CDR3 reads CASSSLPIYKTGGHGYTF. The CDR3 DNA reads TGTGCCAGCAGTTCCCTACCAATTTATAAAACAGGGGGCCATGGCTACACCTTC.

This clonotype was seen a few times. The chain recombines TRBV6-5 with TRBJ2-2; D possibly corresponds to TRBD2 (5 bases). Germline CDR1 and CDR2: MNHEY and SVGAGI. This CDR3 contains 15 residues. Trimming took 0 bases from V and 7 from J, leaving 12 bases between them. The DNA of the CDR3 is TGTGCCAGCAGTTACTCTCGAGGGCTGAGCGGGGAGCTGTTTTTT. It specifies CASSYSRGLSGELFF.

The V call is TRBV18, the J call TRBJ2-5; perhaps TRBD2 as D (5 bases). In germline, CDR1 is KGHSH, CDR2 LQKENI. Trimming left V 6 bases short and J 1 base short, with 12 bases between. The CDR3 runs 14 residues. The CDR3 coding sequence is TGTGCCAGCTCGCTCGGGGTCGGCCAAGAGACCCAGTACTTC. Its translation is CASSLGVGQETQYF.

On this clonotype: The CDR3 does not end in the conserved phenylalanine or tryptophan, so this is likely a read error. The J gene is TRBJ2-1, the V gene TRBV27; D might be TRBD1 or TRBD2, each matching 6 bases. Germline CDR1 MNHEY, CDR2 SMNVEV (reference sequence). The CDR3 spans 15 residues. The V end was cut by 2 bases, the J end by 8 bases, with 16 bases between. CDR3 DNA sequence: TGTGCCAGCAGTTTACGTTCGGGGGCTAGCGATGAGCAGTTCCTC. This gives the protein CASSLRSGASDEQFL.

The chain is built from TRBV14 and TRBJ2-2, with 10 positions matching TRBD2. Germline V gene lookup returns CDR1 SGHDN and CDR2 FVKESK. V was clipped by 2 bases and J by 0 bases; unmatched bases: 0. The CDR3 sequence is 16 residues long. As DNA, the CDR3 is TGTGCCAGCAGCCAACTAGCGGGAGCGAACACCGGGGAGCTGTTTTTT. Translated, it gives CASSQLAGANTGELFF.

J is TRBJ1-1 and V is TRBV6-1; 10 bases agree with TRBD1. With V trimmed by 6 bases and J by 3 bases, 10 bases remained unmatched. In germline, CDR1 is MNHNS, CDR2 SASEGT. The CDR3 length is 16 residues. The CDR3 protein is CASSRQGAIADTEAFF. The CDR3 bases are TGTGCCAGCAGCCGACAGGGGGCGATTGCGGACACTGAAGCTTTCTTT.

The chain has TRBV20-1 and TRBJ2-5, with 11 bases aligning to TRBD2. The length of the CDR3 is 17 residues. The J segment lost 4 bases and the V segment lost 3 bases, leaving 13 bases of the junction unmatched. Germline loops: CDR1 DFQATT, CDR2 SNEGSKA (reference sequence). The CDR3 DNA follows: TGCAGTGCTAGTGACGGTAGCGGGGGGGCCCTCGGAGAGACCCAGTACTTC. This gives the protein CSASDGSGGALGETQYF.

To note about this clonotype: The junction and the germline gene differ at one end; a read error may be behind it. The chain is built from TRBV5-4 and TRBJ2-7; TRBD2 matches 12 bases. Germline values: CDR1 SGHNT, CDR2 YYREEE (reference sequence). The CDR3 is 12 residues long. The CDR3 protein is CASTPSGRAPHF. The CDR3 DNA reads as TGTGCCAGCACCCCTAGCGGGAGGGCCCCTCACTTC.

This clonotype was detected a few times. The rearrangement uses TRBV24-1 and TRBJ1-2; 7 positions match TRBD1. Trimming removed 4 bases from V and 12 bases from J; junction bases left unmatched: 7. The length of the CDR3 is 12 residues. The germline V gene encodes CDR1 KGHDR and CDR2 SFDVKD. The CDR3 coding sequence is TGTGCCACCAGTGACGGTGACAGGGACCACACCTTC. Its protein product is CATSDGDRDHTF.

The genes are TRBV7-8 and TRBJ2-7, with 8 positions matching TRBD2. This CDR3 contains 15 residues. Germline V gives CDR1 SGHVS, CDR2 FQNEAQ. The J segment lost 4 bases and the V segment lost 5 bases, leaving 10 bases of the junction unmatched. CDR3 nucleotide sequence: TGTGCCAGCAGCCGCCCGGGGGCTAGCGGGTACGAGCAGTACTTC. Residues: CASSRPGASGYEQYF.

V usage is TRBV11-3 and J usage is TRBJ2-7, with a weak D call TRBD2 (6 bases). The CDR3 length is 17 residues. V was clipped by 3 bases and J by 0 bases, with 18 bases between them. Germline V lookup: CDR1 SGHNT, CDR2 YENEEA. CDR3 DNA: TGTGCCAGCAGCTTCCCGAGGGGAGGTACAATCTCCTACGAGCAGTACTTC. This codes for CASSFPRGGTISYEQYF. The full variable domain, completed using reference TRBV11-3 and TRBJ2-7, is EAGVVQSPRYKIIEKKQPVAFWCNPISGHNTLYWYLQNLGQGPELLIRYENEEAVDDSQLPKDRFSAERLKGVDSTLKIQPAELGDSAVYLCASSFPRGGTISYEQYFGPGTRLTVT.

The chain carries TRBV30 and TRBJ2-7, with TRBD1 identical over 7 bases. Germline CDR1 reads GTSNPN; CDR2 reads SVGIG (reference sequence). V gave up 4 bases and J gave up 1 base; unmatched junction bases: 1. The CDR3 runs 12 residues. CDR3 sequence reads: CAWMGQSYEQYF. The CDR3 region has the DNA TGTGCCTGGATGGGACAGTCCTACGAGCAGTACTTC.

The V and J genes are TRBV11-3 and TRBJ2-1; 7 nucleotides align to TRBD2. Germline V lookup: CDR1 SGHNT, CDR2 YENEEA. The CDR3 length is 17 residues. Losses at the gene ends were 4 bases for V and 3 bases for J; bases not matched to a gene: 12. CDR3 nucleotides: TGTGCCAGCAGCTCGAGCGGGGCGATGCTTGGCTACAATGAGCAGTTCTTC. Encoded protein: CASSSSGAMLGYNEQFF.

The chain joins TRBV20-1 to TRBJ1-3; the D gene is possibly TRBD1 (5 bases). The V gene lost 3 bases and the J gene lost 0 bases, with 12 bases spanning the gap. From germline, CDR1 is DFQATT and CDR2 SNEGSKA (reference sequence). There are 15 residues in the CDR3. The DNA of the CDR3 is TGCAGTGCTAGGGAATATGGGGGCTCTGGAAACACCATATATTTT. This encodes CSAREYGGSGNTIYF.

The chain links TRBV6-1 to TRBJ1-1; TRBD1 agrees at 9 bases. Per germline, CDR1 MNHNS and CDR2 SASEGT. The CDR3 consists of 16 residues. After removal of 6 bases from V and 0 bases from J, the junction contained 8 bases not matched to a gene. This CDR3 reads CASRQHRGRVNTEAFF. Here the CDR3 DNA reads TGTGCCAGCAGGCAGCACAGGGGGCGCGTGAACACTGAAGCTTTCTTT.

The rearrangement joins TRBV24-1 to TRBJ2-1; 7 bases are a match to TRBD2. The CDR3 loop spans 13 amino acids. V shed 9 bases, J shed 5 bases, and the junction held 6 bases outside the gene matches. CDR1 KGHDR and CDR2 SFDVKD come from the germline V gene. DNA for the CDR3: TGTGCCACCGGGGGGGGGATCAACAATGAGCAGTTCTTC. It translates to CATGGGINNEQFF.

This clonotype was found a few times. This chain connects TRBV20-1 to TRBJ2-7, with 10 nucleotides matching TRBD2. With V trimmed by 4 bases and J by 6 bases, 12 bases remained unmatched. The length of the CDR3 is 15 residues. The germline gives CDR1 DFQATT, CDR2 SNEGSKA (reference sequence). The CDR3 loop is CSANVLAGNLFEQYF. CDR3 DNA sequence: TGCAGTGCTAATGTACTAGCGGGGAACCTCTTCGAGCAGTACTTC.

The chain has TRBV7-2 and TRBJ1-6, with D unresolved. CDR1 and CDR2 from the germline V gene are SGHTA and FQGNSA. V was cut by 2 bases and J by 11 bases, with 16 bases left in between. This CDR3 is built from 15 residues. CDR3 DNA: TGTGCCAGCAGCTTACCTTTGGGGTCCCAACCACCCCTCCACTTT. Translation gives CASSLPLGSQPPLHF.

The rearrangement links TRBV20-1 to TRBJ1-2; D gene ambiguous. From germline, CDR1 is DFQATT and CDR2 SNEGSKA (reference sequence). The CDR3 consists of 10 residues. In DNA form, the CDR3 reads TGCAGCGTCGGACCGGGGGGCTACACCTTC. It codes for CSVGPGGYTF.

This clonotype has more than one count but fewer than ten. V usage is TRBV20-1 and J usage is TRBJ1-1; D call uncertain. The V gene lost 1 base and the J gene lost 5 bases, with 14 bases spanning the gap. The CDR3 has 14 residues. The germline CDR1 and CDR2 sequences are DFQATT and SNEGSKA (reference sequence). The CDR3: CSARGAQDVTEAFF. The CDR3 DNA is TGCAGTGCTAGAGGAGCCCAAGATGTAACTGAAGCTTTCTTT.

The genes are TRBV11-2 and TRBJ2-7, with D uncertain. The germline V gene has CDR1 SGHAT and CDR2 FQNNGV. Trimming took 0 bases from V and 5 from J, leaving 14 bases between them. CDR3 length: 15 residues. CDR3 coding DNA: TGTGCCAGCAGCTTAGATCTGAGTGGGCAGAACGAGCAGTACTTC. This sequence encodes CASSLDLSGQNEQYF.

This clonotype was picked up a small number of times. The chain has TRBV19 and TRBJ2-5; 11 positions agree with TRBD1. This CDR3 region has 16 residues. The V segment lost 6 bases and the J segment 5 bases; nucleotides outside the gene matches: 11. Germline CDR1 reads LNHDA; CDR2 reads SQIVND (reference sequence). The DNA for the CDR3 is TGTGCCAGTAGCAGAACGGACAGGGGGCTGGGGGAGACCCAGTACTTC. It specifies CASSRTDRGLGETQYF.

The gene calls are TRBV20-1 and TRBJ2-2; TRBD1 matches at 7 bases. CDR3 length equals 14 residues. V lost 6 bases, J lost 3 bases, and 7 bases stayed unmatched. Germline-derived CDR1 and CDR2 are DFQATT and SNEGSKA (reference sequence). This CDR3 reads CSAKGQSDTGELFF. CDR3 nucleotides: TGCAGTGCCAAGGGACAGTCGGACACCGGGGAGCTGTTTTTT.

This clonotype was detected only a few times. The rearrangement links TRBV7-2 to TRBJ1-1; D is unclear. The CDR3 runs to 12 residues. V was shortened by 2 bases and J by 3 bases, with 4 bases between the two germline ends. The germline gives CDR1 SGHTA, CDR2 FQGNSA. The CDR3 is CASSLIYTEAFF. CDR3 sequence (DNA): TGTGCCAGCAGCTTAATCTACACTGAAGCTTTCTTT. Based on the CDR3 plus reference TRBV7-2 and TRBJ1-1, the full variable domain is GAGVSQSPSNKVTEKGKDVELRCDPISGHTALYWYRQSLGQGLEFLIYFQGNSAPDKSGLPSDRFSAERTGGSVSTLTIQRTQQEDSAVYLCASSLIYTEAFFGQGTRLTVV.